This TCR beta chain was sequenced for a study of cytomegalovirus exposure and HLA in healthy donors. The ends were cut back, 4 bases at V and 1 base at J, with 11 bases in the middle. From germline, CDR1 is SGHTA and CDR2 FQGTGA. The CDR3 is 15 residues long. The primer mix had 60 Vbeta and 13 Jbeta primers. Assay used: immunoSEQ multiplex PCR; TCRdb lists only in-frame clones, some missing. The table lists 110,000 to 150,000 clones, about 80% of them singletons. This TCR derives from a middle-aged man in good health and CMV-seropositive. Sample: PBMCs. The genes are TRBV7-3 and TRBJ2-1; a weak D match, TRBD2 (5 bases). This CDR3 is CASSSVGGSYNEQFF. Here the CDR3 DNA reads TGTGCCAGCAGCTCCGTCGGAGGATCCTACAATGAGCAGTTCTTC.